The clone carrying this T cell receptor (beta chain) was observed once. Its antigen is not known. Researchers ran the PCR with 60 Vbeta and 13 Jbeta primers. Sequencing was performed with immunoSEQ multiplex PCR; in TCRdb, only in-frame clones are kept and a portion is missing. Found here are more than 100,000 clones, around 69% of them singletons; the top ten hold less than 9%. The data are from a study of cytomegalovirus exposure and HLA in healthy donors. Study outcomes and limitations: In vitro testing confirmed a few CMV-associated chains as specific for CMV antigens.

Germline V lookup: CDR1 PRHDT, CDR2 FYEKMQ (reference sequence). The CDR3 is 14 amino acids. J gave up 4 bases and V 1 base, and 3 bases lay outside the gene matches. Sequencing was performed on PBMCs. This chain links TRBV13 with TRBJ1-2, with TRBD1 identical over 7 bases. The TCR comes from a woman aged 35 to 49 in good health and CMV-seropositive. CDR3 protein: CASSLATGFYGYTF. The CDR3 DNA reads as TGTGCCAGCAGCTTAGCGACAGGGTTCTATGGCTACACCTTC.